This TCR beta chain stems from a study of shared clonotypes between healthy human individuals. This table comes from immunoSEQ multiplex PCR, and its TCRdb copy is limited to in-frame clones, with some not included. The sample has hundreds of thousands of clones; around 96% are singletons. Per germline, CDR1 SGHRS and CDR2 YFSETQ. The CDR3 length is 15 residues. Trimming stripped 0 bases from V and 8 bases from J, with 17 bases between. Concerning this clone itself: Its antigen is currently unknown.

Study results and limitations: Clonotypes not shared had lower generation probabilities than those common to all four donors. It was the few donors that limited the genetic and exposure-history diversity represented.

The receptor was isolated from a man younger than 40 in good health. The sample taken for sequencing was memory CD8+ T cells sorted from blood. Subset here: CD45RO+ cells pooled with CCR7-negative TemRA cells. The chain has TRBV5-1 and TRBJ1-2; D is undetermined. The CDR3 spells CASSLALDPLLGYTF. The CDR3 DNA is TGCGCCAGCAGCTTGGCCCTGGACCCCCTCCTCGGCTACACCTTC.